The present T cell receptor beta chain was sequenced within a study of cytomegalovirus exposure and HLA in healthy donors. Study-level information: Of several hundred genotyped donors, around 86% grouped in the Caucasian-associated ancestry cluster.

Vbeta (60) and Jbeta (13) primers were used in the PCR. Measured with immunoSEQ multiplex PCR; TCRdb has only the in-frame clones, and not every one. The repertoire includes roughly 100,000 clones, around 66% of them detected once, and roughly 3.3% sits in the top ten. Between the trimmed V and J ends, which lost 1 base and 6 bases, there was a span of 21 bases. The CDR3 is 17 amino acids. CDR1 and CDR2 from the germline V gene are MGHRA and YSYEKL. The clonotype was recovered from a woman aged 50 to 65 in good health and CMV-seronegative. Input material: PBMCs. This sequence joins TRBV4-1 and TRBJ1-1; TRBD1 might be the D (6 bases). CDR3 DNA sequence: TGCGCCAGCAGCCAAGGTGGCAGGGGCCGCTCGTTGGCTGAAGCTTTCTTT. Its protein is CASSQGGRGRSLAEAFF.